Shown below are 7 T cell receptor beta chains from a single sample sequenced in a study of blood T cell repertoires in COVID-19. Method: immunoSEQ multiplex PCR; TCRdb's copy keeps in-frame clones and lacks some. This sample has some 120,000 clones, with around four fifths found just once. Sequences were obtained from peripheral blood. These receptors all stem from a man between 65 and 85 years old with acute or convalescent COVID-19.

The chain joins TRBV28 to TRBJ1-2; weak D call: TRBD1 (5 bases). This CDR3 has 14 amino acids. The germline CDR1 and CDR2 sequences are MDHEN and SYDVKM. V was clipped by 5 bases and J by 2 bases, with 12 bases between them. CDR3 loop: CASSIGVGNYGYTF. CDR3 DNA: TGTGCCAGCAGTATAGGGGTCGGGAACTATGGCTACACCTTC.

The V and J genes are TRBV6-5 and TRBJ1-5, with D possibly being TRBD1 (6 bases). CDR3 length equals 13 residues. CDR1 and CDR2 (germline): MNHEY, SVGAGI. Trimming stripped 8 bases from V and 5 bases from J, with 13 bases between. The CDR3 DNA is TGTGCCAGCGCAGAAGGGGGTTATCAGCCCCAGCATTTT. Protein product: CASAEGGYQPQHF.

V and J are TRBV7-9 and TRBJ2-1; 7 bases fit TRBD1. This CDR3 is 15 amino acids long. Germline V lookup: CDR1 SEHNR, CDR2 FQNEAQ (reference sequence). J lost 3 bases, V lost 2 bases, and 4 bases had no gene match. Here the CDR3 DNA reads TGTGCCAGCAGCTTACGAGGGGGCTACTACAATGAGCAGTTCTTC. Protein product: CASSLRGGYYNEQFF.

The V call is TRBV10-3, the J call TRBJ1-1, with a weak D call TRBD1 (6 bases). Trimming took off 1 base at V and 4 bases at J, with 13 bases between the two ends. This CDR3 has 15 amino acids. Per the germline V gene, CDR1 is ENHRY and CDR2 is SYGVKD. The CDR3 DNA sequence: TGTGCCATCAGTGAGTACCGACAGGCCGGCACTGAAGCTTTCTTT. Protein product: CAISEYRQAGTEAFF.

The chain joins TRBV2 to TRBJ2-7; 8 nucleotides align to TRBD1. This CDR3 region has 13 residues. Trimming removed 6 bases from V and 3 bases from J; junction bases left unmatched: 4. CDR1 and CDR2 from the germline V gene are SNHLY and FYNNEI. The CDR3 reads CASSGQGFYEQYF. The CDR3 DNA reads TGTGCCAGCAGCGGACAGGGCTTCTACGAGCAGTACTTC.

This clone was counted only a few times. The gene calls are TRBV3-1 (or the pseudogene TRBV3-2) and TRBJ2-5; no firm D call. The CDR3 loop spans 11 amino acids. Germline V CDR1 and CDR2: LGHDT, YNNKEL (reference sequence). Trimming took off 4 bases at V and 4 bases at J, with 4 bases between the two ends. Written as DNA, the CDR3 is TGTGCCAGCAGCCCGGGAGAGACCCAGTACTTC. Amino acids: CASSPGETQYF.

The rearrangement uses TRBV5-8 and TRBJ1-3; 7 nucleotides align to TRBD1. This CDR3 is built from 14 residues. Germline V lookup: CDR1 SGHTS, CDR2 YDEGEE. Trimming took 7 bases from V and 0 from J; bases not matched to a gene: 4. CDR3 DNA sequence: TGTGCCAGCGGCAGACAGGGCTCTGGAAACACCATATATTTT. This encodes CASGRQGSGNTIYF. Variable domain in full (rest from reference TRBV5-8 and TRBJ1-3): EAGVTQSPTHLIKTRGQQATLRCSPISGHTSVYWYQQALGLGLQFLLWYDEGEERNRGNFPPRFSGRQFPNYSSELNVNALELEDSALYLCASGRQGSGNTIYFGEGSWLTVV.